This T cell receptor (beta chain) originates from a study of cytomegalovirus exposure and HLA in healthy donors. Use of 60 Vbeta and 13 Jbeta primers characterized the PCR. Libraries were prepared by immunoSEQ multiplex PCR; TCRdb keeps only in-frame clonotypes and omits some of them. This sample has fewer than 200,000 clones, with roughly four fifths found just once. CDR1 and CDR2 (germline): SGDLS, YYNGEE. Between the trimmed V and J ends, which lost 3 bases and 2 bases, there was a span of 10 bases. CDR3 length: 14 residues. A remark on this clone: Its antigen is unknown.

Study observations and caveats: Clonal expansion was found to be greater in HLA-associated TCR beta chains than in equally common others in a later analysis.

This receptor was taken from a woman younger than 35 in good health and CMV-seropositive. What was sequenced was PBMCs. The genes are TRBV9 and TRBJ2-3; tentative D call: TRBD2 (5 bases). The CDR3 spells CASSEETNTDTQYF. The CDR3 DNA sequence: TGTGCCAGCAGCGAGGAGACTAACACAGATACGCAGTATTTT.